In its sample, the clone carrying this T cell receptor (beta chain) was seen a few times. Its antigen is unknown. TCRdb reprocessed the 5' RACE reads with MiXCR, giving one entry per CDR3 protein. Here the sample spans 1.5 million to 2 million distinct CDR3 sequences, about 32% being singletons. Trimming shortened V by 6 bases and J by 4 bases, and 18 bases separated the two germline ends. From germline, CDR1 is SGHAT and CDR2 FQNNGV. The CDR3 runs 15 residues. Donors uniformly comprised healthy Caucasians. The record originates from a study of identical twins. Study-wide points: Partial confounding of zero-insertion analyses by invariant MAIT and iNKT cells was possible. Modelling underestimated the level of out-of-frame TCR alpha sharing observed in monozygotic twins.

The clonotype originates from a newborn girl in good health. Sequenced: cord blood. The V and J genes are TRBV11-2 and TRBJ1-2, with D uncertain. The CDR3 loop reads CASRNGVTRPYGYTF. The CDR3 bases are TGTGCCAGCAGGAACGGCGTCACGCGACCCTATGGCTACACCTTC.